This T cell receptor (beta chain) comes out of a study of OX40 agonist ivuxolimab in advanced cancers. Whole-study context: Recorded diagnoses for dose-escalation patients were hepatocellular carcinoma, melanoma, renal cell or head and neck cancer.

Of note for this clone: Its antigen is not identified.

Sampling times: baseline, cycle 4 day 1, cycle 7 day 1. CDR1 ENHRY and CDR2 SYGVKD come from the germline V gene. The CDR3 totals 14 residues. V lost 4 bases, J lost 5 bases, and 14 bases lay in between. Only in-frame clones appear in the TCRdb table, and some are missing; sequencing was by immunoSEQ multiplex PCR. The sample shows around 70,000 clones, 85% of them seen only once. General study findings and limits: The average count of expanded clones was higher among CD8+ T cells than among CD4+.

The chain employs TRBV10-3 and TRBJ2-5; possibly TRBD2 for D (5 bases). This TCR was sampled from an adult with an advanced solid tumor such as melanoma, head and neck, liver or kidney cancer. Material: CD4+ or CD8+ T cells sorted from blood, obtained in a trial of the OX40 agonist ivuxolimab. The CDR3 DNA is TGTGCCATCAGTGCCTCGGAGGCCTGGGAGACCCAGTACTTC. Amino acid sequence: CAISASEAWETQYF.